This TCR beta chain is from a study of chemoradiotherapy in HPV16-positive cancers. Overall study context: Candidate HPV-specific clones and shared TCR motifs came from a couple of HPV16-positive patients. Findings of the study overall: Candidate HPV-specific clones and E7-related TCR motifs grew in tumor during treatment. In HPV16-positive patients, HPV-responsive T-cell expansion tracked better recurrence-free survival.

A note on this clone: What it recognizes is unknown.

CDR3 length: 13 amino acids. Germline lookup yields CDR1 MNHEY and CDR2 SVGAGI. Deletions cut 7 bases from V and 6 bases from J, with 13 bases between. Samples were taken several times over chemoradiotherapy. TCRdb keeps only in-frame clones here, not all; method: immunoSEQ multiplex PCR. Of under 8,000 clones detected, about 70% appear once; the ten largest clones hold less than 6.5%. The source of this sequence is a human donor with HPV-associated anogenital cancer. The chain employs TRBV6-5 and TRBJ1-5; D possibly corresponds to TRBD1 (6 bases). The input for sequencing was tumor tissue, taken from a patient who underwent chemoradiotherapy. The CDR3 DNA reads as TGTGCCAGCAAACAGGGCTTGGGTCAGCCCCAGCATTTT. It codes for CASKQGLGQPQHF.